Each of the 23 T cell receptor beta chains below was sequenced from the same sample in a study of blood T cell repertoires in COVID-19. Data came from immunoSEQ multiplex PCR; TCRdb stores just in-frame clones and leaves some out. The sample has approximately 62,000 clones; 70% to 90% are singletons. The sequenced sample was peripheral blood. The source of these receptors is a human donor with active COVID-19. The donor label of this sample is uncertain.

The chain is built from TRBV12-5 and TRBJ2-3, with D perhaps TRBD2 (5 bases). From germline, CDR1 is LGHNT and CDR2 FRNRAP. V lost 5 bases and J lost 8, with 14 bases in between. The CDR3 runs 13 residues. The CDR3 region is CASGTDISGTQYF. The CDR3 DNA is TGTGCTAGTGGTACCGATATCAGCGGTACGCAGTATTTT.

The chain carries TRBV6-5 and TRBJ1-2; TRBD1 matches 7 bases. Germline-derived CDR1 and CDR2 are MNHEY and SVGAGI. This CDR3 comprises 14 residues. J was trimmed by 4 bases and V by 11 bases; bases with no gene match: 13. CDR3 sequence (DNA): TGTGCCGTAAGAGGGGACAGTGGTATCTATGGCTACACCTTC. It translates to CAVRGDSGIYGYTF.

The CDR3 nucleotides are TGTGCCAGCAGCTTGGAGGGAGCCGGTCAGCCCCAGCATTTT. Protein sequence: CASSLEGAGQPQHF. The chain couples TRBV5-6 to TRBJ1-5; D gene uncertain. The CDR3 totals 14 residues. The germline gives CDR1 SGHDT, CDR2 YYEEEE. Trimming stripped 0 bases from V and 6 bases from J, with 10 bases between.

This chain joins TRBV24-1 and TRBJ2-7, with D hard to call. The CDR3 extends over 14 amino acids. From germline, CDR1 is KGHDR and CDR2 SFDVKD. V dropped 3 bases and J dropped 3 bases, with 11 bases sitting between them. The CDR3 here is CATSDAGSLYEQYF. For the CDR3, the DNA is TGTGCCACCAGTGATGCCGGGTCCCTCTACGAGCAGTACTTC.

This clone occurred a few times. V and J are TRBV7-9 and TRBJ1-1; D uncertain. Germline V gene data show CDR1 as SEHNR and CDR2 as FQNEAQ (reference sequence). Trimming cost V 3 bases and J 5 bases, with 10 bases left between them. This CDR3 is built from 13 residues. The CDR3 sequence: CASSLAGRTEAFF. The CDR3 DNA follows: TGTGCCAGCAGCTTGGCGGGAAGGACTGAAGCTTTCTTT.

This chain joins TRBV13 and TRBJ2-3; 9 bases are a match to TRBD2. V was clipped by 5 bases and J by 6 bases; unmatched bases: 12. Per the germline V gene, CDR1 is PRHDT and CDR2 is FYEKMQ (reference sequence). The CDR3 has 16 amino acids. In nucleotides, the CDR3 is TGTGCCAGCAGCCTACGACTAGCGGCTCTGGAGGATACGCAGTATTTT. Its protein is CASSLRLAALEDTQYF.

The chain has TRBV6-5 and TRBJ1-2; 9 bases are a match to TRBD1. CDR3 length: 13 amino acids. V shed 10 bases, J shed 6 bases, and the junction held 9 bases outside the gene matches. The germline V gene encodes CDR1 MNHEY and CDR2 SVGAGI. The CDR3 DNA reads TGTGCCACCACCGCTACAGGGGGCAATGGCTACACCTTC. It translates to CATTATGGNGYTF.

The rearrangement joins TRBV2 to TRBJ1-5, with D hard to call. Trimming left V 0 bases short and J 5 bases short, with 8 bases between. In germline, CDR1 is SNHLY, CDR2 FYNNEI. This CDR3 region has 14 residues. This CDR3 reads CASSEASLDQPQHF. CDR3 nucleotides: TGTGCCAGCAGTGAAGCAAGCCTTGATCAGCCCCAGCATTTT. The full variable domain, its missing parts supplied by reference TRBV2 and TRBJ1-5, is EPEVTQTPSHQVTQMGQEVILRCVPISNHLYFYWYRQILGQKVEFLVSFYNNEISEKSEIFDDQFSVERPDGSNFTLKIRSTKLEDSAMYFCASSEASLDQPQHFGDGTRLSIL.

The chain uses TRBV5-1 and TRBJ2-7, with no clear D. The V gene's germline CDR1 is SGHRS and CDR2 YFSETQ. The CDR3 runs to 15 residues. V lost 0 bases and J 7 bases, leaving 17 bases between the germline ends. The CDR3, as DNA: TGCGCCAGCAGCTTGGGTACAAGTCCGTTCCAAGAGCAGTACTTC. Translation gives CASSLGTSPFQEQYF.

The chain is built from TRBV27 and TRBJ1-6; 7 bases are shared with TRBD1. The junction had 8 bases not matched to a gene; V was cut back by 5 bases and J by 7 bases. The germline gives CDR1 MNHEY, CDR2 SMNVEV (reference sequence). The CDR3 sequence is 15 residues long. CDR3: CASSVRDRGNSPLHF. Here the CDR3 DNA reads TGTGCCAGCAGTGTCCGGGACAGAGGGAATTCACCCCTCCACTTT.

Turning to this clone: The sample carries other DNA sequences with the same CDR3. The V call is TRBV18, the J call TRBJ2-5, with 9 bases fitting TRBD1. The germline gives CDR1 KGHSH, CDR2 LQKENI. V lost 6 bases to trimming and J lost 1 base; unmatched junction nucleotides: 3. This CDR3 has 14 residues. For the CDR3, the DNA is TGTGCCAGCTCCCGGGACAGGGCCCAAGAGACCCAGTACTTC. Encoded protein: CASSRDRAQETQYF.

The chain is built from TRBV28 and TRBJ2-3, with 7 bases identical to TRBD1. The ends lost 6 bases at V and 7 bases at J; junction bases unmatched: 13. In germline, CDR1 is MDHEN, CDR2 SYDVKM. The CDR3 consists of 15 residues. The CDR3 region is CASRTQGEASYTQYF. As DNA, the CDR3 is TGTGCCAGCAGGACTCAGGGGGAAGCCTCTTATACGCAGTATTTT. Based on the CDR3 plus reference TRBV28 and TRBJ2-3, the full variable domain is DVKVTQSSRYLVKRTGEKVFLECVQDMDHENMFWYRQDPGLGLRLIYFSYDVKMKEKGDIPEGYSVSREKKERFSLILESASTNQTSMYLCASRTQGEASYTQYFGPGTRLTVL.

This chain connects TRBV18 to TRBJ2-3; 11 nucleotides agree with TRBD2. The CDR3 is 17 residues long. CDR1 and CDR2 (germline): KGHSH, LQKENI. Trimming took 2 bases from V and 0 from J; bases not matched to a gene: 4. The CDR3 DNA sequence: TGTGCCAGCTCACCAAGACTAGCGGGAATCAGCACAGATACGCAGTATTTT. Translation: CASSPRLAGISTDTQYF.

This chain links TRBV28 with TRBJ1-3; 7 nucleotides line up with TRBD1. This CDR3 has 13 amino acids. Per germline, CDR1 MDHEN and CDR2 SYDVKM. Losses at the gene ends were 2 bases for V and 10 bases for J; bases not matched to a gene: 5. The CDR3 spells CASSLRQGLTIYF. CDR3 DNA sequence: TGTGCCAGCAGTTTAAGACAGGGATTGACCATATATTTT.

V is TRBV3-1 (or the pseudogene TRBV3-2) and J is TRBJ2-2; TRBD2 might be the D (5 bases). Germline loops: CDR1 LGHDT, CDR2 YNNKEL (reference sequence). Trimming stripped 1 base from V and 4 bases from J, with 16 bases between. This CDR3 contains 17 residues. The CDR3 coding sequence is TGTGCCAGCAGCCAAGCCTTACTAGTGCCAAGCACCGGGGAGCTGTTTTTT. Translation gives CASSQALLVPSTGELFF.

The V gene is TRBV10-1, the J gene TRBJ2-1, with TRBD1 identical over 7 bases. Germline V CDR1 and CDR2: WNHNN, SYGVQD (reference sequence). The CDR3 is made up of 16 amino acids. Trimming at V came to 7 bases and at J to 0 bases, leaving 9 bases not matched to a gene. The DNA of the CDR3 is TGCGCCAGCATCACAGGGGTCCCACTCTCCTACAATGAGCAGTTCTTC. It yields the protein CASITGVPLSYNEQFF.

The chain combines TRBV7-2 with TRBJ2-2; 10 nucleotides agree with TRBD1. Germline V gene lookup returns CDR1 SGHTA and CDR2 FQGNSA. Trimming cost V 5 bases and J 0 bases; bases outside gene matches: 3. The CDR3 runs to 16 residues. The CDR3, as DNA: TGTGCCAGCAGCAGGACAGGGGGTGCGAACACCGGGGAGCTGTTTTTT. Translation gives CASSRTGGANTGELFF. The full variable domain, in which reference TRBV7-2 and TRBJ2-2 provide the parts outside the CDR3, is GAGVSQSPSNKVTEKGKDVELRCDPISGHTALYWYRQSLGQGLEFLIYFQGNSAPDKSGLPSDRFSAERTGGSVSTLTIQRTQQEDSAVYLCASSRTGGANTGELFFGEGSRLTVL.

This clone has a handful of counts. The rearrangement uses TRBV6-4 and TRBJ1-2; 9 nucleotides align to TRBD1. CDR3 length: 15 residues. Germline V gene data show CDR1 as MRHNA and CDR2 as SNTAGT. The V gene end was trimmed by 2 bases and the J gene end by 6 bases; junction bases not matched to a gene: 7. The CDR3 here is CASSDTDRGTDGYTF. The CDR3 DNA follows: TGTGCCAGCAGTGACACTGACAGGGGGACGGATGGCTACACCTTC.

The chain has TRBV2 and TRBJ1-2, with 9 nucleotides matching TRBD1. From germline, CDR1 is SNHLY and CDR2 FYNNEI. This CDR3 is built from 19 residues. The V gene end was trimmed by 1 base and the J gene end by 0 bases; junction bases not matched to a gene: 12. CDR3 bases: TGTGCCAGCAGTGAAGAGGGGAGGGACAGGGCCTATTCTAACTATGGCTACACCTTC. Protein: CASSEEGRDRAYSNYGYTF.

This clone was observed a single time. The rearrangement joins TRBV27 to TRBJ2-5, with 7 bases fitting TRBD2. V trimming: 6 bases; J trimming: 0 bases; junction bases outside the gene matches: 7. Germline loops: CDR1 MNHEY, CDR2 SMNVEV (reference sequence). The CDR3 is 15 residues long. This CDR3 reads CASSLVREYQETQYF. CDR3 nucleotide sequence: TGTGCCAGCAGCCTAGTGCGGGAGTACCAAGAGACCCAGTACTTC.

Only a few counts were recorded for this clone. V and J are TRBV4-2 and TRBJ2-7, with 7 bases that match TRBD1. Germline V gene sequence: CDR1 LGHNA, CDR2 YNFKEQ. The CDR3 runs to 15 residues. V shed 0 bases and J 3 bases; nucleotides not matched to a gene: 5. The chain's CDR3 is CASSQEPRQGYEQYF. CDR3 nucleotide sequence: TGTGCCAGCAGCCAAGAACCCAGACAGGGCTACGAGCAGTACTTC.

In this sample, this clone turned up many times. The CDR3 DNA follows: TGTGCCAGCAGTTACGATAGCTACGAGCAGTACTTC. Translating it yields CASSYDSYEQYF. V gene TRBV6-5 combines with J gene TRBJ2-7; no definite D call. The CDR3 loop spans 12 amino acids. Germline CDR1 and CDR2: MNHEY and SVGAGI. Trimming pared 2 bases from V and 3 bases from J, leaving 5 bases between.

V usage is TRBV9 and J usage is TRBJ2-5; possibly TRBD2 for D (7 bases). This CDR3 is 13 amino acids long. Trimming removed 5 bases at V and 5 bases at J, with 13 bases between. Per the germline V gene, CDR1 is SGDLS and CDR2 is YYNGEE. The CDR3 spells CASSGGGGETQYF. The CDR3 DNA reads as TGTGCCAGCAGTGGCGGGGGCGGGGAGACCCAGTACTTC.